The next 3 T cell receptor beta chains were all read from a single sample in a study of T cell changes during pregnancy in multiple sclerosis. Sequencing was performed with immunoSEQ multiplex PCR; in TCRdb, only in-frame clones are kept and a portion is missing. The sample gives 45,000 to 55,000 clones, 85% to 95% of which show up once; around 5.5% is in the top ten. The source material was CD8+ T cells from peripheral blood mononuclear cells, sampled before pregnancy. The source of these receptors is a female donor with multiple sclerosis, enrolled in a pregnancy study.

The chain combines TRBV5-1 with TRBJ2-1; the match to TRBD2 covers 11 bases. This CDR3 has 18 residues. Trimming at V came to 3 bases and at J to 0 bases, leaving 8 bases not matched to a gene. Per germline, CDR1 SGHRS and CDR2 YFSETQ. CDR3 in amino acids: CASSSGLAAMSSYNEQFF. The CDR3 region has the DNA TGCGCCAGCAGCTCGGGACTAGCGGCCATGAGCTCCTACAATGAGCAGTTCTTC.

The chain recombines TRBV28 with TRBJ1-5; 10 bases fit TRBD1. The CDR3 totals 15 residues. Germline trimming cut 5 bases from V and 2 bases from J; bases unmatched to any gene: 3. The germline CDR1 and CDR2 sequences are MDHEN and SYDVKM. The CDR3 reads CASSLGTGGNQPQHF. The CDR3 DNA reads TGTGCCAGCAGTCTGGGGACAGGGGGCAATCAGCCCCAGCATTTT.

The chain is built from TRBV5-6 and TRBJ2-3; possibly TRBD1 for D (6 bases). With 4 bases removed from V and 4 bases from J, the gap between germline ends came to 16 bases. The CDR3 spans 15 residues. Per germline, CDR1 SGHDT and CDR2 YYEEEE. CDR3 in DNA: TGTGCCAGCAGCAAGGGACATAACGGCGCAGATACGCAGTATTTT. Translation gives CASSKGHNGADTQYF.